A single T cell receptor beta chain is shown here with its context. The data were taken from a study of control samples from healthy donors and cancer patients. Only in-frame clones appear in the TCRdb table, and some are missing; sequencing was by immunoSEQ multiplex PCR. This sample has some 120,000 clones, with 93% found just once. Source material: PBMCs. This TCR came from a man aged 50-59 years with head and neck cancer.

DNA for the CDR3: TGTGCCAGCCTTACCAGGGGTAGGAACACTGAAGCTTTCTTT. Its translation is CASLTRGRNTEAFF. The chain is built from TRBV3-1 (or the pseudogene TRBV3-2) and TRBJ1-1; TRBD1 is a possible D gene (6 bases). CDR1 and CDR2 from the germline V gene are LGHDT and YNNKEL (reference sequence). The V gene lost 8 bases and the J gene lost 1 base, with 14 bases spanning the gap. CDR3 length: 14 amino acids.